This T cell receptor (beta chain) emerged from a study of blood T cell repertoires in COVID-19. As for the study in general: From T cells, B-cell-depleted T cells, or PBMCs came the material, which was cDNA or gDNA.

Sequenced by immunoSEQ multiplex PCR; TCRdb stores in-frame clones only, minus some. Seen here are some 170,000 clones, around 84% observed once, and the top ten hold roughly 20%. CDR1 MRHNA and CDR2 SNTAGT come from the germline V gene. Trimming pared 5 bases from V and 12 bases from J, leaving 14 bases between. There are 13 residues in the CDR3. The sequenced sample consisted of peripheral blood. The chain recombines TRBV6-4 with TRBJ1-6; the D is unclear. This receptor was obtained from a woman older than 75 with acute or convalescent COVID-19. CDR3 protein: CASSQEREGPLHF. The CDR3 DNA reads TGTGCCAGCAGTCAAGAGAGGGAGGGACCCCTCCACTTT.